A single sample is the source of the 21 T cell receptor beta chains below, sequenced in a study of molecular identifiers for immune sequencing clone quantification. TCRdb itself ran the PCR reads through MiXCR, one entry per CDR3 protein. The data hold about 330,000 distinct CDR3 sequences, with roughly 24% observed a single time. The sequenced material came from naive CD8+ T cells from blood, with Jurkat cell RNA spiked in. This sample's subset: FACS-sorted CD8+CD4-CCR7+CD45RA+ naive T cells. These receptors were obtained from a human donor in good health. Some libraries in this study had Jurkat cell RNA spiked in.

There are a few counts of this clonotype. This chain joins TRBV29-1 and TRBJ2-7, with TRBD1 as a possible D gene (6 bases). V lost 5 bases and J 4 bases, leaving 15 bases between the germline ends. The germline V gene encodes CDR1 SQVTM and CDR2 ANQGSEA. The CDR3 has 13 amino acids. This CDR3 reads CSVLRDTPYEQYF. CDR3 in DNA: TGCAGCGTTCTCCGGGACACTCCGTACGAGCAGTACTTC.

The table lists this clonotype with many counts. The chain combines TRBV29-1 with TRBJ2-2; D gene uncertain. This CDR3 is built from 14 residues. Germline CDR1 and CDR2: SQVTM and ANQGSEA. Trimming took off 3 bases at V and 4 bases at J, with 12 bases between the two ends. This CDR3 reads CSVDDNSATGELFF. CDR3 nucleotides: TGCAGCGTTGACGATAACAGTGCCACCGGGGAGCTGTTTTTT.

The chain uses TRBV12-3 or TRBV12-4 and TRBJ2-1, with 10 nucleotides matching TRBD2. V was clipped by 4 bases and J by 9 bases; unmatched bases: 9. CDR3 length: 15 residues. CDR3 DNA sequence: TGTGCCAGCAGTTCCGCCGGGACTAGCGACAGTGAGCAGTTCTTC. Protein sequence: CASSSAGTSDSEQFF.

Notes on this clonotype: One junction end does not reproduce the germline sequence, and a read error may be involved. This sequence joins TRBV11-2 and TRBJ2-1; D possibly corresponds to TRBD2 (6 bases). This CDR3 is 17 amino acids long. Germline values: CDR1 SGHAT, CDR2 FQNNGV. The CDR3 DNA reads TGTGCCTGCAGCTCCGGGGGACGCCTACACTCCTACAATGAGCAGTTCTTC. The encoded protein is CACSSGGRLHSYNEQFF.

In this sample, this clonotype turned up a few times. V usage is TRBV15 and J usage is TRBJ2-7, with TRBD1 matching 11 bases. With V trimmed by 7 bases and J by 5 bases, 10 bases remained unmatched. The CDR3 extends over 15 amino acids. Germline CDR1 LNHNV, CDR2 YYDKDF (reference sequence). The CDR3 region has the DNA TGTGCCACCACCGATCTAGGACAGGGGGCTGACGAGCAGTACTTC. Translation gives CATTDLGQGADEQYF.

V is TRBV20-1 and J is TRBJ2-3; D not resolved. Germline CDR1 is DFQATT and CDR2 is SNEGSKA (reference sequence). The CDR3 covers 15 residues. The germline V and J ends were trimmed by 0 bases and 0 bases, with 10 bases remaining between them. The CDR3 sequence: CSARDWARSTDTQYF. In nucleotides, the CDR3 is TGCAGTGCTAGAGATTGGGCGAGAAGCACAGATACGCAGTATTTT.

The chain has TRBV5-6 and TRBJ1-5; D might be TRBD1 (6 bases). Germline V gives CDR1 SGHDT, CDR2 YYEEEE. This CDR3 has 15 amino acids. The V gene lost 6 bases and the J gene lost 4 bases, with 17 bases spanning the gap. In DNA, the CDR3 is TGTGCCAGCACCACGTGGGGGGCGGGTAATCAGCCCCAGCATTTT. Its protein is CASTTWGAGNQPQHF.

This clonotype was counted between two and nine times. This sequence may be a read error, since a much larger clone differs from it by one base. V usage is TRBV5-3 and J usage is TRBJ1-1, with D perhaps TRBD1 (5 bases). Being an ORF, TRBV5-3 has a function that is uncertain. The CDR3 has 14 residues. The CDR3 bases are TGTGCCAGCAGCCTTACCTGGGGGAACACTGAAGCTCTCTTT. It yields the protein CASSLTWGNTEALF.

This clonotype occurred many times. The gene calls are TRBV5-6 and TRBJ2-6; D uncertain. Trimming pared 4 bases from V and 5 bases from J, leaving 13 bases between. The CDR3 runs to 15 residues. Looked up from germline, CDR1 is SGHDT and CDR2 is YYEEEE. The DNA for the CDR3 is TGTGCCAGCAGCCCGCTATCTACTTGGGCCAACGTCCTGACTTTC. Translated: CASSPLSTWANVLTF.

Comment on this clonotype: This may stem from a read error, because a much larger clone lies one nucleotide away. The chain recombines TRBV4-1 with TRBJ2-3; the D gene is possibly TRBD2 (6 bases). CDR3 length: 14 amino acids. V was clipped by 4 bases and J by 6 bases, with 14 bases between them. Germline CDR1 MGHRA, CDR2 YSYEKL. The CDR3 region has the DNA TGCGCCAGCAGCCCCCAGCGCGGGGTGGATACGCAGTATTTT. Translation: CASSPQRGVDTQYF.

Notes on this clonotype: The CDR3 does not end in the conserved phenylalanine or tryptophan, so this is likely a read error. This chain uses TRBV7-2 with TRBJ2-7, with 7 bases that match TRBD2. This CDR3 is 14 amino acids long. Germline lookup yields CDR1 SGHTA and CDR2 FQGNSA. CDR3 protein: CASSLADLSYEQYS. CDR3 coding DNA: TGTGCCAGCAGCCTAGCGGACCTCTCCTACGAGCAGTACTCC.

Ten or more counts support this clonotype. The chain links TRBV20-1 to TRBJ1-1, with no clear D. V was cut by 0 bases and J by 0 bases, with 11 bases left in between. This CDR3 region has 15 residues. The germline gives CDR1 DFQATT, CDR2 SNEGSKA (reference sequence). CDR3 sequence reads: CSARDRDRMNTEAFF. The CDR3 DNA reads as TGCAGTGCTAGAGATAGGGATAGGATGAACACTGAAGCTTTCTTT.

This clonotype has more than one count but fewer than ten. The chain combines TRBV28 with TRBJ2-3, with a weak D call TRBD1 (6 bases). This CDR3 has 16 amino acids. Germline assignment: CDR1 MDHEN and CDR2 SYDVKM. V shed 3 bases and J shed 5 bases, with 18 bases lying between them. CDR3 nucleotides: TGTGCCAGCAGTTTGGGGATAGGGGGATTAGGAGATACGCAGTATTTT. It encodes CASSLGIGGLGDTQYF.

CDR3 residues: CASSFLAGGAYEQYF. DNA of the CDR3: TGTGCCAGCAGTTTTTTGGCGGGAGGGGCCTACGAGCAGTACTTC. The rearrangement joins TRBV27 to TRBJ2-7, with TRBD2 identical over 9 bases. Losses at the gene ends were 3 bases for V and 2 bases for J; bases not matched to a gene: 5. The CDR3 is 15 amino acids. The germline gives CDR1 MNHEY, CDR2 SMNVEV (reference sequence).

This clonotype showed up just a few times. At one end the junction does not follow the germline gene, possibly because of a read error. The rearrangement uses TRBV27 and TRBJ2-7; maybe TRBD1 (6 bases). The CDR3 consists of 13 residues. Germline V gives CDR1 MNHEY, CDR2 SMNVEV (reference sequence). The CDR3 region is CASGDRSSYEQYF. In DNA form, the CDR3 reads TGCGCCAGCGGCGACAGGTCCTCCTACGAGCAGTACTTC.

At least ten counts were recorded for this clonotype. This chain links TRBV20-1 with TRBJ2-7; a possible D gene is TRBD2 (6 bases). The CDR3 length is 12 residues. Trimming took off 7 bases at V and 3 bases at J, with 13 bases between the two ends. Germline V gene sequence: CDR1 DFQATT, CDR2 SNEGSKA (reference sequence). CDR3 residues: CSVRLRGYEQYF. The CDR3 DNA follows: TGCAGTGTGAGGTTGCGGGGCTACGAGCAGTACTTC.

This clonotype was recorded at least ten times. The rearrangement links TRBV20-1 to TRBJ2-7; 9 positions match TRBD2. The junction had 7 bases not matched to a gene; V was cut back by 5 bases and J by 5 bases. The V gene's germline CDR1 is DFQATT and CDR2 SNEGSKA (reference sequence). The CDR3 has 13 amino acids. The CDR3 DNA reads TGCAGTGCTGGCGGGACTAGCACGCACGAGCAGTACTTC. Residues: CSAGGTSTHEQYF.

This chain's CDR3 is CASGLVAWTGSNYEQYF. The CDR3, as DNA: TGTGCTAGTGGTTTGGTAGCGTGGACAGGATCCAACTACGAGCAGTACTTC. The V call is TRBV12-5, the J call TRBJ2-7; 7 nucleotides align to TRBD1. In germline, CDR1 is LGHNT, CDR2 FRNRAP. The CDR3 contains 17 residues. J gave up 3 bases and V 0 bases, and 11 bases lay outside the gene matches.

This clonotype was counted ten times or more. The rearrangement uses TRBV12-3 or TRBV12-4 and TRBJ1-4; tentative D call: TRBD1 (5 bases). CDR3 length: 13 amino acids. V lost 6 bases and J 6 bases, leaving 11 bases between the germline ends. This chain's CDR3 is CASRDTSDEKLFF. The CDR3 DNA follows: TGTGCCAGCAGGGACACTTCAGATGAAAAACTGTTTTTT.

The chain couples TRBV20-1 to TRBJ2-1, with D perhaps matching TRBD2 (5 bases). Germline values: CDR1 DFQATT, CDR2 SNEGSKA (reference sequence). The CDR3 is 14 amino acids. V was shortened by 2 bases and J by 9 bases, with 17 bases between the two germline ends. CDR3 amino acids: CSARTSQVLFEQFF. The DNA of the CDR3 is TGCAGTGCTAGAACTAGTCAGGTCTTGTTTGAGCAGTTCTTC.

CDR3 DNA: TGCGCCAGCAGCCAAGCTTCAGTAGCCAAAAACATTCAGTACTTC. Encoded protein: CASSQASVAKNIQYF. This chain joins TRBV4-1 and TRBJ2-4, with unresolved D. CDR3 size: 15 residues. Trimming took off 1 base at V and 0 bases at J, with 7 bases between the two ends. CDR1 is MGHRA, CDR2 YSYEKL, per germline.